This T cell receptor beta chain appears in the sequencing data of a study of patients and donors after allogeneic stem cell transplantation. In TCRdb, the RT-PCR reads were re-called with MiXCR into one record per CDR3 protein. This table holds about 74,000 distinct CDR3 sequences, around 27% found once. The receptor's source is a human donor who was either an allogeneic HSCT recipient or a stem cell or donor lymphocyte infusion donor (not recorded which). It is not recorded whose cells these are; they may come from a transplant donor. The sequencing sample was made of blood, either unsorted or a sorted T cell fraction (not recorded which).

The CDR3 sequence: CASSPLYEQYF. CDR3 nucleotide sequence: TGTGCCAGCAGCCCTCTTTACGAGCAGTACTTC. J is TRBJ2-7 and V is TRBV7-9; D call uncertain. Germline CDR1 is SEHNR and CDR2 is FQNEAQ (reference sequence). Trimming removed 5 bases at V and 4 bases at J, with 6 bases between. The CDR3 is 11 residues long.